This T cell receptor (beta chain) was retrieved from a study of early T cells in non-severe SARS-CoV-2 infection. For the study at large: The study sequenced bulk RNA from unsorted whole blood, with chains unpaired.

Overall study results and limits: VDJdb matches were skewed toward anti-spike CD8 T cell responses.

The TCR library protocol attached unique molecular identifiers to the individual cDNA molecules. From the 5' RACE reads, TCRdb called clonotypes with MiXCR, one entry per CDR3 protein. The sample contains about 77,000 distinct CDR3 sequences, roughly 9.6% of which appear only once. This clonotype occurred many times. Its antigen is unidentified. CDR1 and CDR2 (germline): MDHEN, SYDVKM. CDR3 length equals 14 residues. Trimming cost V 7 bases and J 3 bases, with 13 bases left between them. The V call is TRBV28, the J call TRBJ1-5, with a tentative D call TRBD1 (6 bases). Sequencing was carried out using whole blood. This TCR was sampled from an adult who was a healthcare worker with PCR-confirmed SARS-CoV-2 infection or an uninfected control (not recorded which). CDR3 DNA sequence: TGTGCCAGCAAGGAGGGGGTCCTCAATCAGCCCCAGCATTTT. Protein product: CASKEGVLNQPQHF.